The present entry profiles one TCR beta chain with its context. The data are from a study of OX40 agonist ivuxolimab in advanced cancers. The V gene lost 5 bases and the J gene lost 3 bases, with 17 bases spanning the gap. CDR1 SGHVS and CDR2 FQNEAQ come from the germline V gene. This CDR3 is built from 15 residues. The assay was immunoSEQ multiplex PCR, and TCRdb's table has in-frame clones only and misses some. The sample consists of 20,000 to 25,000 clones, about 88% of them appearing once. This TCR derives from an adult with an advanced solid tumor such as melanoma, head and neck, liver or kidney cancer. The chain combines TRBV7-8 with TRBJ2-7; D call uncertain. Sequencing was performed on CD4+ or CD8+ T cells sorted from blood, taken in a trial of the OX40 agonist ivuxolimab. The CDR3 loop is CASSAFSGRSYEQYF. The CDR3 DNA is TGTGCCAGCAGCGCCTTCTCCGGCAGGAGCTACGAGCAGTACTTC.